This TCR beta chain is drawn from a study of T cell responses to AZD1222 COVID-19 vaccine. A note on this clone: The antigen is undetermined.

Overall study results and limits: Researchers report vaccine-associated CD4 TCRs spanning spike, with dominance at 160-218 and 743-854. Clonal diversity was possibly underestimated, and the donors were mostly white British, with more females. Just a handful of people given AZD1222 tested seropositive at baseline. Rises in breadth and depth of Spike-specific TCRs came after two AZD1222 doses.

CDR3 size: 16 residues. The V and J ends lost 0 bases and 6 bases, in that order; junction bases with no gene match: 9. The germline CDR1 and CDR2 sequences are LNHNV and YYDKDF (reference sequence). Some clones are missing from TCRdb's copy, which holds only in-frame ones; the method was immunoSEQ multiplex PCR. Here the sample spans about 110,000 clones, roughly nine tenths being singletons. Source: peripheral blood, taken on day 0 of MenACWY control vaccination. The receptor was derived from an adult in good health. The chain joins TRBV15 to TRBJ2-7, with 9 bases matching TRBD2. The CDR3 loop is CATSREGGGAWSEQYF. For the CDR3, the DNA is TGTGCCACCAGCAGAGAAGGCGGGGGGGCCTGGAGCGAGCAGTACTTC.